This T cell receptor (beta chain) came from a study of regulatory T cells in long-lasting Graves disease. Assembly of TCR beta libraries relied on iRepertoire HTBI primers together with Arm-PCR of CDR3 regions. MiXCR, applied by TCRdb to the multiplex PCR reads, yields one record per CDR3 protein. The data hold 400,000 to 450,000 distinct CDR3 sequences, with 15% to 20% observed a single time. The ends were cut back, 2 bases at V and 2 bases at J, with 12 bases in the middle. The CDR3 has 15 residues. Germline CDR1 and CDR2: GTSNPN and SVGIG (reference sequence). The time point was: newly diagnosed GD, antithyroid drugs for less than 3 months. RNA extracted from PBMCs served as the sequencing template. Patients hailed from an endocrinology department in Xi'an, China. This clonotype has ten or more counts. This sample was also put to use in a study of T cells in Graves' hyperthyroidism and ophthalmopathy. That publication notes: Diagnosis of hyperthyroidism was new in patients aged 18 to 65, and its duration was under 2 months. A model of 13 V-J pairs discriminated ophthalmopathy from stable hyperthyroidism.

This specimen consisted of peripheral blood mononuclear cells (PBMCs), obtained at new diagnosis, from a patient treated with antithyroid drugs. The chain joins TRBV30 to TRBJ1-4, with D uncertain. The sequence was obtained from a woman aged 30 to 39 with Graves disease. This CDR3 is CAWSTWERTNEKLFF. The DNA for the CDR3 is TGTGCCTGGAGTACTTGGGAAAGGACTAATGAAAAACTGTTTTTT.